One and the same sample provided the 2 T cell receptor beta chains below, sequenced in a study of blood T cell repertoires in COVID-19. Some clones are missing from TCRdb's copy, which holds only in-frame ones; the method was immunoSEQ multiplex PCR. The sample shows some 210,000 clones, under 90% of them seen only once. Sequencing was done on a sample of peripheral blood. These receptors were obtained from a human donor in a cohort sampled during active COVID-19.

The CDR3 DNA is TGTGCCAGCACCCTTCCAGGGGGGAGTGAAAAACTGTTTTTT. It yields the protein CASTLPGGSEKLFF. This rearrangement joins TRBV6-5 to TRBJ1-4; 7 nucleotides line up with TRBD1. The CDR3 sequence is 14 residues long. The V and J ends lost 7 bases and 7 bases, in that order; junction bases with no gene match: 9. The germline V gene encodes CDR1 MNHEY and CDR2 SVGAGI.

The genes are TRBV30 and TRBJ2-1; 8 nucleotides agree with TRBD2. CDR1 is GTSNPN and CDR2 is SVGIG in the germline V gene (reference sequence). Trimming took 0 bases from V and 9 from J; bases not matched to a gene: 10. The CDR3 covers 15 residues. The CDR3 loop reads CAWSVRTSSYGEQFF. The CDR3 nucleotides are TGTGCCTGGAGTGTTAGGACTAGCTCTTACGGTGAGCAGTTCTTC.